This TCR beta chain comes out of a study of blood T cell repertoires in COVID-19. Study details: Sample material is recorded as cDNA or gDNA derived from T cells, B-cell-depleted T cells, or PBMCs.

This clone was recorded only once. CDR3 length: 15 amino acids. Trimming took 0 bases from V and 5 from J; bases not matched to a gene: 5. From germline, CDR1 is SGHAT and CDR2 FQNNGV. The method was immunoSEQ multiplex PCR; TCRdb's version includes in-frame clones alone and lacks a portion of them. Found here are about 59,000 clones, about 70% of them singletons; the top ten hold around 14%. This sequence joins TRBV11-2 and TRBJ1-2; TRBD1 agrees at 8 bases. Sequences were obtained from peripheral blood. The origin of this receptor is a woman aged 70 to 79 with acute or convalescent COVID-19. The CDR3 region has the DNA TGTGCCAGCAGCTTAGATCAGGGGGCGCAATATGGCTACACCTTC. The encoded protein is CASSLDQGAQYGYTF.